These T cell receptor beta chains were read from a single sample in a study of OX40 agonist ivuxolimab in advanced cancers. Measured with immunoSEQ multiplex PCR; TCRdb has only the in-frame clones, and not every one. The profile shows tens of thousands of clones, approximately 90% of them singletons. The source material was CD4+ or CD8+ T cells sorted from blood, sampled in a trial of the OX40 agonist ivuxolimab. The origin of the receptors is an adult with an advanced solid tumor such as melanoma, head and neck, liver or kidney cancer. Each CDR3 is given with its conserved first and last residue. The D gene is left open where the match is weak. Part of the rows lack a size; the others show once, few, many or a class for expanded clones.

TRBJ1-4 14 - TRBD1 TRBV13 TGTGCCAGCAGCTCCTGGACAGGGAATGAAAAACTGTTTTTT CASSSWTGNEKLFF
TRBJ2-6 12 - - TRBV7-9 TGTGCCAGCAGCGTTGGGGCCAACGTCCTGACTTTC CASSVGANVLTF
TRBJ2-5 13 - TRBD2 TRBV9 TGTGCCAGCAGCCCAGGACTAGAGGAGACCCAGTACTTC CASSPGLEETQYF
TRBJ1-1 14 - - TRBV10-1 TGCGCCAGCAGTGAAAGTGCCAACCGGCATCGTGCTTTCTTT CASSESANRHRAFF
TRBJ2-7 16 - TRBD1 TRBV4-1 TGCGCCAGCAGCCGAGAACCGGGACAGGGCGCCTACGAGCAGTACTTC CASSREPGQGAYEQYF
TRBJ2-5 11 once - TRBV6-6 TGTGCCAGCAGTCCCCAAGGGACCCAGTACTTC CASSPQGTQYF
TRBJ2-2 11 once - TRBV20-1 TGCAGTGCGCAGGGATTTGGGGAGCTGTTTTTT CSAQGFGELFF
TRBJ2-1 13 - - TRBV28 TGTGCCAGCAGTAGAGGTGGGGGGAATGAGCAGTTCTTC CASSRGGGNEQFF
TRBJ2-1 13 - - TRBV11-3 TGTGCCAGCAGCTTAGGTGGGCTCAATGAGCAGTTCTTC CASSLGGLNEQFF
TRBJ2-7 14 few TRBD2 TRBV10-3 TGTGCCATCTCCAGAGGGACTAGCGGTTACGAGCAGTACTTC CAISRGTSGYEQYF
TRBJ2-2 16 - TRBD1 TRBV6-6 TGTGCCAGCAGAGGTGGACAGGGGTATCGGACCGGGGAGCTGTTTTTT CASRGGQGYRTGELFF
TRBJ2-7 16 - TRBD1 TRBV4-1 TGCGCCAGCAGCTGGAATTCCGGGACAGACTACTACGAGCAGTACTTC CASSWNSGTDYYEQYF
TRBJ2-1 12 - - TRBV28 TGTGCCAGCAGTTTAATCAGGACTGAGCAGTTCTTC CASSLIRTEQFF
TRBJ2-3 14 few TRBD2 TRBV10-2 TGCGCCAGCAGGGGACTAGCGGACACAGATACGCAGTATTTT CASRGLADTDTQYF
TRBJ2-5 13 once - TRBV15 TGTGCCACCAGCAGAGAACATCGAGAGACCCAGTACTTC CATSREHRETQYF
TRBJ2-7 15 - - TRBV6-1 TGTGCCAGCAGTGAAAGAGGCACCCTCTCCTACGAGCAGTACTTC CASSERGTLSYEQYF
TRBJ2-5 14 - TRBD2 TRBV18 TGTGCCAGCTCACCATCTCGGGGGGGAGAGACCCAGTACTTC CASSPSRGGETQYF
TRBJ1-2 11 - - TRBV20-1 TGCAGTGCGCCCAGGCCCTATGGCTACACCTTC CSAPRPYGYTF
TRBJ2-2 15 - - TRBV6-6 TGTGCCAGCAGTTACACTCGCGGGTTAGGCGGGGAGCTGTTTTTT CASSYTRGLGGELFF
TRBJ2-5 14 few TRBD2 TRBV6-6 TGTGCCAGCAGTTTGGAGGGAGGGCCGGAGACCCAGTACTTC CASSLEGGPETQYF
TRBJ2-7 16 - TRBD1 TRBV5-1 TGCGCCAGCAGCCCCTCATACGGGACAGACCTCTACGAGCAGTACTTC CASSPSYGTDLYEQYF
TRBJ2-1 13 - - TRBV9 TGTGCCAGCAGCGTAGCCGCCGGTAATGAGCAGTTCTTC CASSVAAGNEQFF
TRBJ1-2 14 once - TRBV14 TGTGCCAGCAGCCAAAACTCACTCTGGGGAGGCTACACCTTC CASSQNSLWGGYTF